The 22 T cell receptor beta chains listed next were all sequenced from one sample in a study of T-cell reconstitution after alpha-beta-depleted transplantation in children (dated by TCRdb to the mid-2010s). Library preparation was by PCR. The sequencer was an Illumina HiSeq 2500. Molecular barcoding was employed in the preparation of TCR libraries, with unique molecular identifiers being used to normalize TCRbeta repertoire quantification. TCRdb's own reprocessing of the public reads used fastp at Q25 and MiXCR and kept productive beta chains. Identical CDR3 protein sequences are pooled into one entry, listed with their most common genes and DNA. The sample yields around 80,000 distinct CDR3 sequences; about a sixth were counted once. Together, the top ten hold approximately 55% of the sample. Taken with the paper, the label for treatment or condition translates to: allogeneic hematopoietic cell transplantation with graft depleted of TCRalphabeta T cells and CD19 B cells.

Source: PBMCs, mostly from graft donor cells, taken 360 days after TCRalphabeta/CD19-depleted stem cell transplant. These receptors were taken from a male patient aged 2-9 years who had a stem cell transplant for acute lymphoblastic leukemia, so the T cells may come from the graft donor.

This clonotype was recorded a few times. This CDR3 reads CASSYSELAGGSDTQYF. For the CDR3, the DNA is TGTGCCAGCAGTTACTCGGAGCTAGCGGGAGGGTCAGATACGCAGTATTTT. The V call is TRBV6-5, the J call TRBJ2-3, with 12 bases that match TRBD2. The CDR3 contains 17 residues. CDR1 MNHEY and CDR2 SVGAGI come from the germline V gene. J lost 4 bases, V lost 0 bases, and 5 bases had no gene match.

The V call is TRBV10-3, the J call TRBJ1-1; 8 positions match TRBD1. The germline V gene encodes CDR1 ENHRY and CDR2 SYGVKD. The CDR3 is 15 residues long. V lost 0 bases and J lost 4; bases outside the gene matches: 4. The CDR3: CAISESAGGVTEAFF. The DNA for the CDR3 is TGTGCCATCAGTGAGTCGGCAGGGGGCGTCACTGAAGCTTTCTTT.

The sample holds many counts of this clonotype. The chain combines TRBV12-3 or TRBV12-4 with TRBJ2-3; D is unresolved. The length of the CDR3 is 13 residues. V was trimmed by 3 bases and J by 4 bases, leaving 8 bases between them. CDR3 protein: CASSLGNADTQYF. In nucleotides, the CDR3 is TGTGCCAGCAGTTTGGGCAATGCAGATACGCAGTATTTT.

This clonotype appeared a few times. The J gene is TRBJ2-5, the V gene TRBV10-3; 7 bases fit TRBD2. The germline CDR1 and CDR2 sequences are ENHRY and SYGVKD. J lost 5 bases, V lost 10 bases, and 10 bases had no gene match. This CDR3 region has 13 residues. CDR3 in amino acids: CATRPAGSETQYF. The CDR3 region has the DNA TGTGCCACACGTCCAGCGGGGAGTGAGACCCAGTACTTC.

This clonotype was seen ten or more times. The V gene is TRBV11-1, the J gene TRBJ2-7, with a possible D match to TRBD2 (6 bases). The V gene's germline CDR1 is SGHAT and CDR2 FQDESV (reference sequence). This CDR3 is 18 amino acids long. Trimming took 1 base from V and 7 from J, leaving 26 bases between them. In DNA, the CDR3 is TGTGCCAGCAGCTTAGGTGGAGGGTACCACTCACGACCAAGGGAGCAGTACTTC. It translates to CASSLGGGYHSRPREQYF.

This clonotype turned up a few times. The CDR3 is CASHGGGPSTDTQYF. CDR3 DNA: TGTGCCAGCCATGGGGGCGGCCCTTCCACAGATACGCAGTATTTT. This chain connects TRBV11-3 to TRBJ2-3, with D perhaps matching TRBD1 (6 bases). Germline V gene data show CDR1 as SGHNT and CDR2 as YENEEA. The CDR3 is 15 residues long. Between the trimmed V and J ends, which lost 8 bases and 2 bases, there was a span of 17 bases.

This clonotype was seen ten or more times. The rearrangement links TRBV6-5 to TRBJ2-2, with TRBD1 matching 7 bases. Looked up from germline, CDR1 is MNHEY and CDR2 is SVGAGI. The CDR3 is 17 amino acids. Trimming took 8 bases from V and 1 from J; bases not matched to a gene: 13. The CDR3 is CASELGTETLNTGELFF. The CDR3 nucleotides read TGTGCCAGCGAACTAGGGACAGAGACATTGAACACCGGGGAGCTGTTTTTT.

This clonotype came up a few times. The V call is TRBV6-5, the J call TRBJ2-5; 7 bases map to TRBD2. V lost 4 bases and J lost 4; bases outside the gene matches: 9. The CDR3 length is 15 residues. Looked up from germline, CDR1 is MNHEY and CDR2 is SVGAGI. The CDR3 loop reads CASSSSGREIETQYF. CDR3 in DNA: TGTGCCAGCAGTTCATCGGGGCGGGAGATAGAGACCCAGTACTTC.

The rearrangement links TRBV6-1 to TRBJ2-2; D unresolved. This CDR3 is built from 13 residues. Germline loops: CDR1 MNHNS, CDR2 SASEGT. V lost 9 bases, J lost 7 bases, and 15 bases lay in between. This CDR3 reads CARSSVFFGELFF. The CDR3 DNA reads TGTGCCAGATCCTCCGTTTTTTTCGGGGAGCTGTTTTTT.

About this clonotype itself: Given a much more abundant clone one base away, this may be a read error. CDR3 sequence: CASKIQSKETQYF. The CDR3, as DNA: TGTGCCAGTAAAATCCAAAGTAAAGAGACCCAGTACTTC. The genes are TRBV6-1 and TRBJ2-5; D gene unclear. The CDR3 totals 13 residues. Germline V CDR1 and CDR2: MNHNS, SASEGT. V was cut by 9 bases and J by 3 bases, with 14 bases left in between.

This clonotype has just a few counts. The chain uses TRBV4-1 and TRBJ1-3; tentative D call: TRBD1 (6 bases). Per the germline V gene, CDR1 is MGHRA and CDR2 is YSYEKL. This CDR3 region has 15 residues. With 3 bases removed from V and 12 bases from J, the gap between germline ends came to 21 bases. As DNA, the CDR3 is TGCGCCAGCAGCCACCAGGGGAGAAGGGACGACATCATATATTTT. The encoded protein is CASSHQGRRDDIIYF.

This clonotype was observed a few times. CDR3 amino acids: CASSLWSGSYSYEQYF. For the CDR3, the DNA is TGTGCCAGCAGCCTCTGGAGCGGGAGCTACTCCTACGAGCAGTACTTC. This chain connects TRBV4-2 to TRBJ2-7, with 8 positions matching TRBD2. The J segment lost 0 bases and the V segment lost 4 bases, leaving 8 bases of the junction unmatched. This CDR3 contains 16 residues. Looked up from germline, CDR1 is LGHNA and CDR2 is YNFKEQ.

This clonotype has a handful of counts. The rearrangement joins TRBV29-1 to TRBJ1-2; D is possibly TRBD1 (6 bases). The CDR3 is 12 residues long. The germline gives CDR1 SQVTM, CDR2 ANQGSEA. V gave up 7 bases and J gave up 3 bases, with 12 bases separating them. DNA of the CDR3: TGCAGCGCCCAAAGGACAGACTATGGCTACACCTTC. It is translated as CSAQRTDYGYTF. Using reference TRBV29-1 and TRBJ1-2 for the parts outside the CDR3, the full variable domain is SAVISQKPSRDICQRGTSLTIQCQVDSQVTMMFWYRQQPGQSLTLIATANQGSEATYESGFVIDKFPISRPNLTFSTLTVSNMSPEDSSIYLCSAQRTDYGYTFGSGTRLTVV.

This clonotype was observed a few times. The chain couples TRBV11-1 to TRBJ2-1; the D is unclear. V was clipped by 7 bases and J by 0 bases, with 13 bases between them. Germline V gives CDR1 SGHAT, CDR2 FQDESV (reference sequence). The CDR3 has 15 amino acids. The DNA of the CDR3 is TGTGCCAGCACTCCCGATCGGAGCTCCTACAATGAGCAGTTCTTC. Its protein is CASTPDRSSYNEQFF.

As concerns this clonotype: The junction shows a germline mismatch at one end, possibly a read error. The chain employs TRBV12-3 or TRBV12-4 and TRBJ2-1; 12 bases align to TRBD1. This CDR3 is 12 amino acids long. CDR3 bases: TGTGCCAGCAGTTTTAATCGGGACAGGGGGCTCTTC. Encoded protein: CASSFNRDRGLF.

This clonotype was detected only a few times. The chain employs TRBV12-3 or TRBV12-4 and TRBJ2-7; 7 nucleotides agree with TRBD1. CDR3 length: 17 amino acids. V gave up 3 bases and J gave up 0 bases; unmatched junction bases: 11. The CDR3 DNA follows: TGTGCCAGCAGTTTCTCTAGAAGGGGGCTTAACTCCTACGAGCAGTACTTC. Protein sequence: CASSFSRRGLNSYEQYF.

This clonotype occurred a few times. The chain couples TRBV10-3 to TRBJ1-2; no firm D call. V was trimmed by 3 bases and J by 2 bases, leaving 7 bases between them. Germline V lookup: CDR1 ENHRY, CDR2 SYGVKD. This CDR3 region has 13 residues. The CDR3 nucleotides read TGTGCCATCAGTGAACGGCAGAACTATGGCTACACCTTC. This sequence encodes CAISERQNYGYTF.

The chain carries TRBV29-1 and TRBJ1-2; D call uncertain. The length of the CDR3 is 14 residues. Germline-derived CDR1 and CDR2 are SQVTM and ANQGSEA. V was pared by 4 bases and J by 0 bases, with 12 bases between. The CDR3 loop is CSVVGPPANYGYTF. CDR3 nucleotide sequence: TGCAGCGTTGTCGGTCCCCCAGCTAACTATGGCTACACCTTC.

The chain is built from TRBV7-8 and TRBJ2-7, with a tentative D call TRBD1 (6 bases). Germline V gene data show CDR1 as SGHVS and CDR2 as FQNEAQ. The CDR3 has 15 residues. V was cut by 3 bases and J by 6 bases, with 18 bases left in between. The CDR3 loop is CASSFTVGQFSEQYF. The CDR3, as DNA: TGTGCCAGCAGCTTTACAGTCGGACAGTTTAGCGAGCAGTACTTC.

V usage is TRBV3-1 and J usage is TRBJ2-3; TRBD2 agrees at 12 bases. Per germline, CDR1 LGHDT and CDR2 YNNKEL (reference sequence). V shed 4 bases, J shed 3 bases, and the junction held 14 bases outside the gene matches. CDR3 length: 19 residues. The chain's CDR3 is CASSPPSGRAYGWTDTQYF. CDR3 nucleotides: TGTGCCAGCAGCCCCCCTAGCGGGAGGGCCTACGGGTGGACAGATACGCAGTATTTT.

V gene TRBV27 combines with J gene TRBJ2-3; a weak D match, TRBD1 (5 bases). This CDR3 is built from 14 residues. Germline V gene data show CDR1 as MNHEY and CDR2 as SMNVEV (reference sequence). V gave up 3 bases and J gave up 2 bases, with 9 bases separating them. CDR3 loop: CASSFETATDTQYF. The CDR3 bases are TGTGCCAGCAGTTTCGAGACAGCCACAGATACGCAGTATTTT.

V is TRBV11-3 and J is TRBJ2-5; D is unresolved. The germline gives CDR1 SGHNT, CDR2 YENEEA. This CDR3 region has 17 residues. The ends were cut back, 0 bases at V and 2 bases at J, with 16 bases in the middle. CDR3 bases: TGTGCCAGCAGCTTAGATCGTAAGATTAAGATTCAAGAGACCCAGTACTTC. It specifies CASSLDRKIKIQETQYF.